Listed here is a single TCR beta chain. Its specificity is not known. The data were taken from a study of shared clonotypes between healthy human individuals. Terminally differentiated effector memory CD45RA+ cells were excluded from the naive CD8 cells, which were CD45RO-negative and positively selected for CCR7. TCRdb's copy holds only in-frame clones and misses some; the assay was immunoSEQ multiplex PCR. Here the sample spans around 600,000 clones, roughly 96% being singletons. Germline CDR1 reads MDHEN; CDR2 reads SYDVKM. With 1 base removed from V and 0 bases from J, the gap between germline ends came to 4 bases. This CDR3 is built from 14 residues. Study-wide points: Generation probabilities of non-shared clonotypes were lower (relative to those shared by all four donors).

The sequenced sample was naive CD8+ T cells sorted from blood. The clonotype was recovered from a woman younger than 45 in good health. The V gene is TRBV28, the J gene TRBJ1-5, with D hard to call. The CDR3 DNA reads TGTGCCAGCAGTTTATATGATAGCAATCAGCCCCAGCATTTT. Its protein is CASSLYDSNQPQHF.